These 29 T cell receptor beta chains originate from one sample sequenced in a study of T cells after yellow fever vaccination. In TCRdb, the 5' RACE reads were re-called with MiXCR into one record per CDR3 protein. The sample holds roughly 350,000 distinct CDR3 sequences, about 4% seen once. Sequencing used PBMCs, obtained 5 days after the yellow fever booster vaccination. These receptors were obtained from a man aged 18 to 30 who received the YFV17D yellow fever vaccine.

This clonotype was seen at least ten times. The rearrangement joins TRBV11-2 to TRBJ1-4; D not certain. Trimming took 4 bases from V and 3 from J, leaving 9 bases between them. Germline CDR1 SGHAT, CDR2 FQNNGV. This CDR3 is built from 14 residues. The CDR3 region has the DNA TGTGCCAGCAGCTACACAGAATCTAATGAAAAACTGTTTTTT. Its protein product is CASSYTESNEKLFF.

This clonotype was counted many times. The CDR3 protein is CASSLISGVNTGELFF. CDR3 nucleotides: TGTGCCAGCAGCTTAATCTCTGGGGTCAACACCGGGGAGCTGTTTTTT. This chain connects TRBV7-2 to TRBJ2-2; D not certain. The germline gives CDR1 SGHTA, CDR2 FQGNSA. CDR3 length equals 16 residues. V lost 2 bases to trimming and J lost 2 bases, with 12 bases between them. Full variable domain (outside the CDR3, taken from reference TRBV7-2 and TRBJ2-2): GAGVSQSPSNKVTEKGKDVELRCDPISGHTALYWYRQSLGQGLEFLIYFQGNSAPDKSGLPSDRFSAERTGGSVSTLTIQRTQQEDSAVYLCASSLISGVNTGELFFGEGSRLTVL.

This clonotype was counted only a few times. The rearrangement joins TRBV20-1 to TRBJ1-2, with TRBD1 identical over 7 bases. This CDR3 region has 12 residues. The germline CDR1 and CDR2 sequences are DFQATT and SNEGSKA (reference sequence). The junction had 5 bases not matched to a gene; V was cut back by 6 bases and J by 4 bases. The CDR3 nucleotides read TGCAGTGCCCCCGCAGGGGGCTATGGCTACACCTTC. It specifies CSAPAGGYGYTF.

This clonotype has at least ten counts. This chain connects TRBV12-3 or TRBV12-4 to TRBJ1-1; TRBD1 agrees at 7 bases. The CDR3 runs 14 residues. V trimming: 3 bases; J trimming: 4 bases; junction bases outside the gene matches: 5. CDR3 amino acids: CASSFTGAITEAFF. The CDR3 region has the DNA TGTGCCAGCAGTTTTACAGGGGCGATCACTGAAGCTTTCTTT.

The chain has TRBV20-1 and TRBJ1-2; perhaps TRBD1 as D (5 bases). V was shortened by 0 bases and J by 3 bases, with 14 bases between the two germline ends. The CDR3 covers 15 residues. From germline, CDR1 is DFQATT and CDR2 SNEGSKA (reference sequence). The CDR3 reads CSARDRRGSYYGYTF. Here the CDR3 DNA reads TGCAGTGCTAGAGATCGAAGGGGTTCGTACTATGGCTACACCTTC.

This clonotype was picked up many times. This chain uses TRBV4-3 with TRBJ2-3, with 11 bases matching TRBD2. CDR1 LGHNA and CDR2 YSLEER come from the germline V gene. V gave up 2 bases and J gave up 2 bases; unmatched junction bases: 3. The CDR3 spans 16 residues. CDR3: CASSQLAGGLTDTQYF. The CDR3 region has the DNA TGCGCCAGCAGCCAACTAGCGGGGGGCCTCACAGATACGCAGTATTTT.

This clonotype was observed many times. The genes are TRBV5-1 and TRBJ2-2, with 10 bases aligning to TRBD1. This CDR3 has 19 amino acids. After removal of 0 bases from V and 1 base from J, the junction contained 9 bases not matched to a gene. The germline V gene encodes CDR1 SGHRS and CDR2 YFSETQ. CDR3 coding DNA: TGCGCCAGCAGCTTGGAGGGGACAGGGGCTTCCCTGAACACCGGGGAGCTGTTTTTT. It is translated as CASSLEGTGASLNTGELFF.

This clonotype was counted at least ten times. This chain joins TRBV20-1 and TRBJ1-1, with TRBD1 as a possible D gene (5 bases). The CDR3 has 13 amino acids. Germline CDR1 is DFQATT and CDR2 is SNEGSKA (reference sequence). Trimming pared 6 bases from V and 4 bases from J, leaving 15 bases between. Here the CDR3 reads CSASRGESTEAFF. CDR3 nucleotides: TGCAGTGCCAGTCGGGGGGAGAGCACTGAAGCTTTCTTT.

This clonotype was picked up many times. CDR3 DNA sequence: TGCAGTGCTAGTCCGCCCCCCTACGAGCAGTACTTC. Protein sequence: CSASPPPYEQYF. V and J are TRBV20-1 and TRBJ2-7, with D unclear. Germline V gene data show CDR1 as DFQATT and CDR2 as SNEGSKA (reference sequence). The CDR3 has 12 residues. V was pared by 3 bases and J by 2 bases, with 8 bases between.

This clonotype appeared many times. The chain joins TRBV11-2 to TRBJ2-5; the D gene is possibly TRBD1 (6 bases). Trimming took off 5 bases at V and 5 bases at J, with 21 bases between the two ends. Germline V CDR1 and CDR2: SGHAT, FQNNGV. This CDR3 is built from 16 residues. DNA for the CDR3: TGTGCCAGCAGCCGCCAGGGGTATGGGGTATCGGAGACCCAGTACTTC. Amino acids: CASSRQGYGVSETQYF.

At least ten counts were recorded for this clonotype. The chain couples TRBV12-3 or TRBV12-4 to TRBJ2-5; possibly TRBD2 for D (6 bases). The CDR3 totals 14 residues. Trimming left V 5 bases short and J 5 bases short, with 15 bases between. The CDR3: CASSATSSDETQYF. DNA for the CDR3: TGTGCCAGCAGTGCGACTAGTTCGGATGAGACCCAGTACTTC.

This clonotype has more than one count but fewer than ten. The chain uses TRBV11-2 and TRBJ2-1; D is perhaps TRBD2 (5 bases). V was shortened by 5 bases and J by 9 bases, with 14 bases between the two germline ends. The CDR3 has 13 residues. CDR1 is SGHAT and CDR2 is FQNNGV in the germline V gene. The CDR3 DNA follows: TGTGCCAGCAGCCTAGGACTTCCCTCTGAGCAGTTCTTC. Protein: CASSLGLPSEQFF.

The J gene is TRBJ2-7, the V gene TRBV21-1; no check of the table's D call, TRBD2, against the DNA was made. TRBV21-1 is tagged as a pseudogene. This CDR3 comprises 17 residues. CDR3 in DNA: TGTGCCAGCAGCACTAACTACCGGGACTGCCTCTTGAGCGAGCAGTACGTC. It is translated as CASSTNYRDCLLSEQYV.

The rearrangement joins TRBV10-3 to TRBJ1-2; 9 nucleotides match TRBD1. Germline trimming cut 6 bases from V and 8 bases from J; bases unmatched to any gene: 10. From germline, CDR1 is ENHRY and CDR2 SYGVKD. This CDR3 spans 14 amino acids. CDR3 residues: CAIREPGQGKGYTF. The CDR3 nucleotides read TGTGCCATCAGGGAACCGGGACAGGGAAAGGGCTACACCTTC.

The table lists this clonotype with a few counts. The gene calls are TRBV6-5 and TRBJ2-3, with D tentatively TRBD1 (7 bases). V dropped 8 bases and J dropped 2 bases, with 11 bases sitting between them. The germline V gene has CDR1 MNHEY and CDR2 SVGAGI. The CDR3 spans 13 residues. The CDR3 nucleotides are TGTGCCAGCCAGGGGGGACACACAGATACGCAGTATTTT. Translating it yields CASQGGHTDTQYF.

This clonotype was counted only a few times. This chain uses TRBV4-3 with TRBJ2-1, with D tentatively TRBD2 (6 bases). Trimming cost V 0 bases and J 2 bases, with 11 bases left between them. Germline assignment: CDR1 LGHNA and CDR2 YSLEER. The CDR3 totals 16 residues. The chain's CDR3 is CASSQEGGGTYNEQFF. The CDR3 DNA is TGCGCCAGCAGCCAAGAGGGTGGGGGGACCTACAATGAGCAGTTCTTC.

This clonotype was picked up many times. The chain links TRBV5-5 to TRBJ1-4; D remains ambiguous. V was shortened by 0 bases and J by 6 bases, with 6 bases between the two germline ends. Germline V CDR1 and CDR2: SGHKS, YYEKEE (reference sequence). The CDR3 length is 13 residues. CDR3: CASSLGEYEKLFF. The CDR3 DNA is TGTGCCAGCAGCTTGGGGGAATATGAAAAACTGTTTTTT.

In the case of this clonotype: One end of the junction is discordant with germline, which a read error may explain. V and J are TRBV7-2 and TRBJ2-6; possibly TRBD2 for D (6 bases). In germline, CDR1 is SGHTA, CDR2 FQGNSA. The CDR3 is made up of 16 amino acids. The CDR3 DNA reads as TGTGCCAGCAGATTAGCGCCGGGGGCTGGGGCCAACGTCCTGACTTTC. It translates to CASRLAPGAGANVLTF.

This clonotype was observed a few times. The chain joins TRBV9 to TRBJ2-3, with 7 bases identical to TRBD2. Germline lookup yields CDR1 SGDLS and CDR2 YYNGEE. This CDR3 region has 15 residues. The V segment lost 4 bases and the J segment 2 bases; nucleotides outside the gene matches: 7. CDR3 sequence: CASSLGDYITDTQYF. The CDR3 DNA is TGTGCCAGCAGCCTAGGGGACTACATCACAGATACGCAGTATTTT.

This clonotype was seen repeatedly, ten times or more. This chain uses TRBV20-1 with TRBJ1-5; D is possibly TRBD1 (6 bases). Between the trimmed V and J ends, which lost 0 bases and 5 bases, there was a span of 14 bases. This CDR3 region has 15 residues. Looked up from germline, CDR1 is DFQATT and CDR2 is SNEGSKA (reference sequence). The CDR3 DNA reads as TGCAGTGCTAGAGATCGTCGGGCAGGGGATCAGCCCCAGCATTTT. Translation: CSARDRRAGDQPQHF.

This chain uses TRBV5-1 with TRBJ2-5; D not certain. Between the trimmed V and J ends, which lost 4 bases and 5 bases, there was a span of 15 bases. The CDR3 consists of 14 residues. From germline, CDR1 is SGHRS and CDR2 YFSETQ. CDR3 nucleotides: TGCGCCAGCAGCCCCCTTGTAGCCACGGAGACCCAGTACTTC. Amino acid sequence: CASSPLVATETQYF.

The gene calls are TRBV6-6 and TRBJ1-4, with TRBD1 identical over 7 bases. CDR1 is MNHNY, CDR2 SVGAGI, per germline (reference sequence). V shed 3 bases and J 6 bases; nucleotides not matched to a gene: 13. The CDR3 extends over 17 amino acids. Here the CDR3 reads CASSYPPGRGHDEKLFF. CDR3 DNA: TGTGCCAGCAGTTATCCTCCTGGGAGGGGGCATGATGAAAAACTGTTTTTT.

This chain joins TRBV12-3 or TRBV12-4 and TRBJ1-1; possible D gene TRBD1, 6 bases. The CDR3 is 13 amino acids. Deletions cut 7 bases from V and 1 base from J, with 10 bases between. CDR3 sequence reads: CASTGQTNTEAFF. For the CDR3, the DNA is TGTGCCAGCACCGGACAGACGAACACTGAAGCTTTCTTT.

This rearrangement joins TRBV5-1 to TRBJ2-3; 13 positions agree with TRBD2. The CDR3 consists of 15 residues. Germline V lookup: CDR1 SGHRS, CDR2 YFSETQ. J was trimmed by 6 bases and V by 1 base; bases with no gene match: 2. CDR3 DNA sequence: TGCGCCAGCAGCTTGCGGACTAGCGGGGGTGATACGCAGTATTTT. Translation gives CASSLRTSGGDTQYF.

In its sample, this clonotype was seen many times. The rearrangement joins TRBV12-3 or TRBV12-4 to TRBJ1-2; D not certain. V dropped 3 bases and J dropped 3 bases, with 5 bases sitting between them. The CDR3 runs to 12 residues. CDR3 bases: TGTGCCAGCAGTTTGAGGGACTATGGCTACACCTTC. This sequence encodes CASSLRDYGYTF.

The chain has TRBV6-2 or TRBV6-3 and TRBJ1-2, with unresolved D. Germline CDR1 is MNHEY and CDR2 is SVGEGT. V was clipped by 2 bases and J by 0 bases, with 4 bases between them. This CDR3 is 13 amino acids long. The CDR3 DNA sequence: TGTGCCAGCAGTTACAGGCCTAACTATGGCTACACCTTC. Residues: CASSYRPNYGYTF.

This clonotype was recorded a few times. The V and J genes are TRBV19 and TRBJ2-1; the D is unclear. This CDR3 comprises 16 residues. V lost 3 bases and J lost 10, with 22 bases in between. Germline values: CDR1 LNHDA, CDR2 SQIVND (reference sequence). This CDR3 reads CASSIFPWSADREQFF. In DNA form, the CDR3 reads TGTGCCAGTAGTATTTTCCCCTGGTCGGCCGACCGGGAGCAGTTCTTC.

This clonotype has only a few counts. This chain joins TRBV4-1 and TRBJ2-3; tentatively, D is TRBD1 (6 bases). Per the germline V gene, CDR1 is MGHRA and CDR2 is YSYEKL. Trimming removed 4 bases from V and 4 bases from J, with 15 bases in between. CDR3 length equals 15 residues. CDR3 DNA: TGCGCCAGCAGCCTCGGACAGCTAAGCGCAGATACGCAGTATTTT. This translates into CASSLGQLSADTQYF.

This clonotype was seen a few times. The gene calls are TRBV6-1 and TRBJ1-5; D uncertain. V was trimmed by 8 bases and J by 3 bases, leaving 17 bases between them. There are 15 residues in the CDR3. CDR1 and CDR2 (germline): MNHNS, SASEGT. The CDR3 sequence is CASRLLSNANQPQHF. Here the CDR3 DNA reads TGTGCCAGCCGACTGCTCAGTAATGCCAATCAGCCCCAGCATTTT.